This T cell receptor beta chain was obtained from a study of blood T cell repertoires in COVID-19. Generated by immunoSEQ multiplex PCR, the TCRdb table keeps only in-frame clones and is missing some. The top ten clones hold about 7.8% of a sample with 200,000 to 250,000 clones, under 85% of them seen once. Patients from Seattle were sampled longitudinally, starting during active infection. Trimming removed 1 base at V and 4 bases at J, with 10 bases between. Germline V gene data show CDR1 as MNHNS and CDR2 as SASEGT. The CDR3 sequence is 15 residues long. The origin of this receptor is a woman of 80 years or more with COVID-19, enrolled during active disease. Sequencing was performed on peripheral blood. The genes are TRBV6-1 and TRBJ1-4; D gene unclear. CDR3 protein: CASSEVAGGNEKLFF. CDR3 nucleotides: TGTGCCAGCAGTGAAGTTGCGGGCGGTAATGAAAAACTGTTTTTT.